This is a list of T cell receptor beta chains from one sample in a study of blood T cell repertoires in COVID-19. Libraries were prepared by immunoSEQ multiplex PCR; TCRdb keeps only in-frame clonotypes and omits some of them. The sample consists of more than 55,000 clones, approximately 73% of them appearing once. Sample: peripheral blood. The receptors here all came from a woman aged 45-65 years with active or convalescent COVID-19. The CDR3 runs from the conserved cysteine through the conserved F or W. The size field is filled for only some rows; it gives once, few, many or a size class.

J gene | clone size | V gene | CDR3 length | CDR3 protein
TRBJ1-2 | . | TRBV24-1 | 14 | CATSNRASSDGYTF
TRBJ1-4 | few | TRBV7-9 | 14 | CASSNRGKTEKLFF
TRBJ2-7 | . | TRBV5-6 | 19 | CASSPPAKSGTGGALEQYF
TRBJ1-4 | . | TRBV27 | 15 | CASRPGTGRFGKLFF
TRBJ2-7 | once | TRBV11-1 | 13 | CASSSTGLYEQYF
TRBJ1-5 | . | TRBV30 | 20 | CAWSVSSTGAVPLSNQPQHF
TRBJ1-2 | . | TRBV19 | 14 | CASSRQGRISGYTF
TRBJ1-1 | . | TRBV6-5 | 13 | CASKRQGNTEAFF
TRBJ1-1 | . | TRBV10-2 | 14 | CASSERLGHTEAFF
TRBJ2-5 | . | TRBV7-3 | 15 | CASSPSGGYAETQYF
TRBJ2-1 | . | TRBV2 | 18 | CASSEARSGRVLYNEQFF
TRBJ2-1 | . | TRBV7-2 | 13 | CASSVTGPDEQFF
TRBJ2-3 | . | TRBV20-1 | 18 | CSASQGGTSGYSTDTQYF
TRBJ1-2 | . | TRBV6-2/TRBV6-3 | 12 | CASSYERYGYTF
TRBJ1-1 | . | TRBV12-3/TRBV12-4 | 13 | CASSTHSYTEAFF
TRBJ1-1 | . | TRBV27 | 13 | CASSLYRGTEAFF
TRBJ2-3 | few | TRBV19 | 15 | CASSASGTSGDTQYF
TRBJ2-1 | . | TRBV29-1 | 14 | CSVDGRAGDNEQFF
TRBJ2-1 | once | TRBV2 | 16 | CASSQPPSGVSNEQFF